This T cell receptor (beta chain) is from a study of monozygotic twins with inflammatory bowel disease. The V gene's germline CDR1 is SGDLS and CDR2 YYNGEE. This CDR3 spans 13 amino acids. Following a re-call of the 5' RACE reads, TCRdb has one entry per CDR3 protein and lacks DNA. This listing includes 400,000 or so distinct CDR3 sequences. The rearrangement links TRBV9 to TRBJ2-5. The TCR originated in a human donor with ulcerative colitis or Crohn's disease, or a healthy co-twin of an affected twin (not recorded which). Sequenced input: blood. CDR3 residues: CASSVGVGETQYF.